The sequence of this T cell receptor (beta chain) was determined in a study of CD8 T cells in Susac syndrome (dated by TCRdb to between 2019 and 2020). In the study overall: Whether CD8+ T cell activation and differentiation in Susac syndrome was antigen driven was tested using repertoire sequencing. Clonality of the CD8+ T cell repertoire was compared between eleven to twelve healthy donors, approximately 14 Susac syndrome patients and 15 multiple sclerosis patients.

The paper as a whole reports these results and caveats: The number of individuals in the TCR sequencing and HLA analysis was acknowledged as relatively small.

High-throughput TCR beta sequencing profiled peripheral blood CD8+ and CD4+ T cells from healthy donors, Susac syndrome patients and multiple sclerosis patients. The multiple sclerosis controls were treatment-naive patients whose relapsing-remitting disease, either stable or active, fulfilled the revised McDonald criteria. Bulk CD8+ and CD4+ T cells were purified by magnetic negative isolation, whereas CD8+ TEMRA cells were enriched by FACS. Blood was drawn into EDTA tubes, processed within 24 hours, and PBMCs were isolated by density gradient centrifugation. PBMCs intended for TCR sequencing were cryopreserved in liquid nitrogen and were subsequently thawed in a 37 degrees C water bath. Purity of sorted or isolated CD4+, CD8+ and CD8+ TEMRA cells was at least 90%. The CDR3 spans 16 residues, from the cysteine through the phenylalanine. The only DNA kept is the CDR3, 48 bases in frame from the first base. Between the V and J ends, shortened by 0 bases and 5 bases respectively, the junction contains 16 bases. Via the germline V gene (reference sequence), CDR1 is MNHNY and CDR2 SVGAGI.

RNA was extracted using the RNeasy kit, and about 0.5 to 1 ug of the RNA was reverse transcribed with random hexamers. The immunoSEQ multiplex PCR assay, which covers 54 Vbeta and 13 Jbeta segments, was used to amplify TCR beta CDR3 regions. PCR amplification bias was corrected by using a synthetic template baseline for primer optimization and computational correction. On the study's bioinformatics: Reads were annotated to V, D and J genes according to IMGT and were analyzed with immunoSEQ Analyzer, with only productive sequences retained. Clonality was calculated as one minus the Shannon entropy normalized by log2 of the number of productive unique sequences. For each patient and control, public and private clones were evaluated among the 100 most prevalent clones. Susac-specific clones were defined as absent from healthy and MS cohorts, about 1,100 published viral clones and other ImmuneACCESS disease sequences. TCRdb handled the public reads itself, with Q25 trimming in fastp and clone calling in MiXCR, and kept productive beta chains. All rows with the same CDR3 protein become a single entry with the most common DNA and genes. None of the V and J calls come from the authors' own analysis; TCRdb made them. This sample has more than 70,000 distinct CDR3 sequences in its table, and around 90% of those were observed once. The top ten clones comprise 0.5% to 0.65% of the sample.

Points on this clonotype: Its antigen remains unidentified. It has no much larger one-base neighbor in the sample; base qualities were not kept.

Sequences were obtained from CD8+ T cells from PBMCs. This receptor was taken from a human donor with multiple sclerosis. The V and J segments used are TRBV6-6 and TRBJ2-5; the D gene assignment is perhaps TRBD1 or TRBD2, with each matching 6 bases. The DNA is TGTGCCAGCAGTTACTCGAAGGGGGGCCTGGGGGAGACCCAGTACTTC. It is translated as CASSYSKGGLGETQYF.